This is a list of T cell receptor beta chains from one sample in a study of blood T cells in healthy people across ages. From the 5' RACE reads, TCRdb called clonotypes with MiXCR, one entry per CDR3 protein. The table lists roughly 1.9 million distinct CDR3 sequences, about 39% of them singletons. What was sequenced was blood. These TCRs come from a human donor in good health. Both conserved end residues are part of each CDR3. Fields, in order: V gene, D gene, clone size, J gene, CDR3 protein, CDR3 DNA. The D gene is left open where the match is weak. A row's size may be missing; if present it is once, few, many or a size class.

V: TRBV15; D: -; size: -; J: TRBJ2-4; CDR3: CATRDSRSDIQYF; DNA: TGTGCCACCAGGGACAGTAGGTCGGACATTCAGTACTTC
V: TRBV4-3; D: -; size: few; J: TRBJ2-1; CDR3: CASSQDPGQGGNEQFF; DNA: TGCGCCAGCAGCCAAGATCCAGGCCAGGGTGGCAATGAGCAGTTCTTC
V: TRBV20-1; D: -; size: -; J: TRBJ1-2; CDR3: CSASTPKSSYGYTF; DNA: TGCAGTGCTAGCACACCGAAAAGCAGCTATGGCTACACCTTC
V: TRBV28; D: -; size: -; J: TRBJ1-2; CDR3: CASSQGLDYTF; DNA: TGTGCCAGCAGTCAGGGGTTAGACTACACCTTC
V: TRBV29-1; D: -; size: -; J: TRBJ1-2; CDR3: CSPRTHNSSRDYGYTF; DNA: TGCAGCCCTAGAACCCACAACTCATCGAGGGACTATGGCTACACCTTC
V: TRBV20-1; D: TRBD1; size: -; J: TRBJ1-6; CDR3: CSATGGGSPLHF; DNA: TGCAGTGCTACAGGGGGTGGTTCACCCCTCCACTTT
V: TRBV5-1; D: TRBD1; size: -; J: TRBJ2-5; CDR3: CASSSTGQGTETQYF; DNA: TGCGCCAGCAGCTCAACGGGACAGGGTACTGAGACCCAGTACTTC
V: TRBV3-1; D: TRBD2; size: -; J: TRBJ2-7; CDR3: CASSPLGREYEQYF; DNA: TGTGCCAGCAGCCCCCTCGGGAGGGAATACGAGCAGTACTTC
V: TRBV20-1; D: -; size: -; J: TRBJ2-1; CDR3: CSAVDDVGYNEQFF; DNA: TGCAGTGCTGTAGACGACGTAGGATACAATGAGCAGTTCTTC
V: TRBV4-3; D: -; size: -; J: TRBJ2-5; CDR3: CASSPIRGSETQYF; DNA: TGCGCCAGCAGCCCTATTCGAGGTTCGGAGACCCAGTACTTC
V: TRBV6-2/TRBV6-3; D: TRBD1; size: -; J: TRBJ2-5; CDR3: CAGMTGGEGETQYF; DNA: TGTGCCGGTATGACAGGGGGCGAGGGAGAGACCCAGTACTTC
V: TRBV24-1; D: TRBD2; size: few; J: TRBJ2-1; CDR3: CATSDFSGGPPNEQFF; DNA: TGTGCCACCAGTGACTTTAGCGGGGGCCCTCCTAATGAGCAGTTCTTC
V: TRBV12-3/TRBV12-4; D: -; size: -; J: TRBJ1-4; CDR3: CASSAAGPNEKLFF; DNA: TGTGCCAGCTCCGCGGCGGGTCCGAATGAAAAACTGTTTTTT
V: TRBV7-2; D: -; size: -; J: TRBJ1-1; CDR3: CASSSDARRAAFF; DNA: TGTGCCAGCAGCTCAGACGCAAGGAGGGCAGCTTTCTTT
V: TRBV6-6; D: TRBD1; size: -; J: TRBJ1-5; CDR3: CASSYVIRTGGEQPQHF; DNA: TGTGCCAGCAGTTATGTCATCCGGACAGGGGGGGAACAGCCCCAGCATTTT
V: TRBV4-3; D: -; size: few; J: TRBJ1-1; CDR3: CASSQEAPVNGGTEAFF; DNA: TGCGCCAGCAGCCAAGAGGCCCCCGTCAATGGAGGGACTGAAGCTTTCTTT
V: TRBV5-1; D: -; size: few; J: TRBJ2-3; CDR3: CASSWRGREATDTQYF; DNA: TGCGCCAGCAGCTGGAGGGGCAGGGAGGCAACAGATACGCAGTATTTT